The T cell receptor (delta chain) described here comes from a study of γδ T cells in repeated Plasmodium falciparum infection. On the study more broadly: Over approximately 640 days, donors received four mosquito-bite P. falciparum NF54 infections. Malian samples came from no-transmission periods or across acute febrile malaria episodes.

This clone was seen at least ten times. TCRdb redid the clone calls on the multiplex PCR reads with CATT. The table shows approximately 50,000 delta-chain clones, with around 2% occurring only once. Bulk repertoires came from Vgamma9/Vdelta2+ or Vdelta2-negative gammadelta T cells flow-sorted from PBMC. The germline gives CDR1 TSWWSYY, CDR2 QGS. V was cut by 1 base and J by 7 bases, with 19 bases left in between. The CDR3 is made up of 16 amino acids. Sequenced: gamma-delta T cells from blood. The TCR comes from a pool of human donors (malaria-infected and uninfected, not separated). V and J are TRDV1 and TRDJ1; a possible D gene is TRDD3 (6 bases). CDR3 coding DNA: TGTGCTCTTGGGGAACGAAGGGTAGGGGGAGAAGGTAAACTCATCTTT. Translating it yields CALGERRVGGEGKLIF.